This TCR beta chain is from a study of OX40 agonist ivuxolimab in advanced cancers. Regarding the study as a whole: Researchers did not determine the expanded peripheral T cells' antigen specificity.

This clone was counted a single time. Its antigen remains unidentified. The table came from immunoSEQ multiplex PCR; TCRdb's copy has only in-frame clones and leaves some out. The data show 45,000 to 55,000 clones, about 86% seen once. With V trimmed by 3 bases and J by 9 bases, 6 bases remained unmatched. Germline V gives CDR1 MNHEY, CDR2 SMNVEV (reference sequence). The CDR3 is made up of 15 amino acids. This receptor was taken from an adult with an advanced solid tumor such as melanoma, head and neck, liver or kidney cancer. The chain couples TRBV27 to TRBJ2-1; 12 bases are a match to TRBD2. The sample here was CD4+ or CD8+ T cells sorted from blood, taken in a trial of the OX40 agonist ivuxolimab. The CDR3 DNA reads as TGTGCCAGCAGTTTGGTACTAGCGGGAGGCGGTGAGCAGTTCTTC. Amino acids: CASSLVLAGGGEQFF.